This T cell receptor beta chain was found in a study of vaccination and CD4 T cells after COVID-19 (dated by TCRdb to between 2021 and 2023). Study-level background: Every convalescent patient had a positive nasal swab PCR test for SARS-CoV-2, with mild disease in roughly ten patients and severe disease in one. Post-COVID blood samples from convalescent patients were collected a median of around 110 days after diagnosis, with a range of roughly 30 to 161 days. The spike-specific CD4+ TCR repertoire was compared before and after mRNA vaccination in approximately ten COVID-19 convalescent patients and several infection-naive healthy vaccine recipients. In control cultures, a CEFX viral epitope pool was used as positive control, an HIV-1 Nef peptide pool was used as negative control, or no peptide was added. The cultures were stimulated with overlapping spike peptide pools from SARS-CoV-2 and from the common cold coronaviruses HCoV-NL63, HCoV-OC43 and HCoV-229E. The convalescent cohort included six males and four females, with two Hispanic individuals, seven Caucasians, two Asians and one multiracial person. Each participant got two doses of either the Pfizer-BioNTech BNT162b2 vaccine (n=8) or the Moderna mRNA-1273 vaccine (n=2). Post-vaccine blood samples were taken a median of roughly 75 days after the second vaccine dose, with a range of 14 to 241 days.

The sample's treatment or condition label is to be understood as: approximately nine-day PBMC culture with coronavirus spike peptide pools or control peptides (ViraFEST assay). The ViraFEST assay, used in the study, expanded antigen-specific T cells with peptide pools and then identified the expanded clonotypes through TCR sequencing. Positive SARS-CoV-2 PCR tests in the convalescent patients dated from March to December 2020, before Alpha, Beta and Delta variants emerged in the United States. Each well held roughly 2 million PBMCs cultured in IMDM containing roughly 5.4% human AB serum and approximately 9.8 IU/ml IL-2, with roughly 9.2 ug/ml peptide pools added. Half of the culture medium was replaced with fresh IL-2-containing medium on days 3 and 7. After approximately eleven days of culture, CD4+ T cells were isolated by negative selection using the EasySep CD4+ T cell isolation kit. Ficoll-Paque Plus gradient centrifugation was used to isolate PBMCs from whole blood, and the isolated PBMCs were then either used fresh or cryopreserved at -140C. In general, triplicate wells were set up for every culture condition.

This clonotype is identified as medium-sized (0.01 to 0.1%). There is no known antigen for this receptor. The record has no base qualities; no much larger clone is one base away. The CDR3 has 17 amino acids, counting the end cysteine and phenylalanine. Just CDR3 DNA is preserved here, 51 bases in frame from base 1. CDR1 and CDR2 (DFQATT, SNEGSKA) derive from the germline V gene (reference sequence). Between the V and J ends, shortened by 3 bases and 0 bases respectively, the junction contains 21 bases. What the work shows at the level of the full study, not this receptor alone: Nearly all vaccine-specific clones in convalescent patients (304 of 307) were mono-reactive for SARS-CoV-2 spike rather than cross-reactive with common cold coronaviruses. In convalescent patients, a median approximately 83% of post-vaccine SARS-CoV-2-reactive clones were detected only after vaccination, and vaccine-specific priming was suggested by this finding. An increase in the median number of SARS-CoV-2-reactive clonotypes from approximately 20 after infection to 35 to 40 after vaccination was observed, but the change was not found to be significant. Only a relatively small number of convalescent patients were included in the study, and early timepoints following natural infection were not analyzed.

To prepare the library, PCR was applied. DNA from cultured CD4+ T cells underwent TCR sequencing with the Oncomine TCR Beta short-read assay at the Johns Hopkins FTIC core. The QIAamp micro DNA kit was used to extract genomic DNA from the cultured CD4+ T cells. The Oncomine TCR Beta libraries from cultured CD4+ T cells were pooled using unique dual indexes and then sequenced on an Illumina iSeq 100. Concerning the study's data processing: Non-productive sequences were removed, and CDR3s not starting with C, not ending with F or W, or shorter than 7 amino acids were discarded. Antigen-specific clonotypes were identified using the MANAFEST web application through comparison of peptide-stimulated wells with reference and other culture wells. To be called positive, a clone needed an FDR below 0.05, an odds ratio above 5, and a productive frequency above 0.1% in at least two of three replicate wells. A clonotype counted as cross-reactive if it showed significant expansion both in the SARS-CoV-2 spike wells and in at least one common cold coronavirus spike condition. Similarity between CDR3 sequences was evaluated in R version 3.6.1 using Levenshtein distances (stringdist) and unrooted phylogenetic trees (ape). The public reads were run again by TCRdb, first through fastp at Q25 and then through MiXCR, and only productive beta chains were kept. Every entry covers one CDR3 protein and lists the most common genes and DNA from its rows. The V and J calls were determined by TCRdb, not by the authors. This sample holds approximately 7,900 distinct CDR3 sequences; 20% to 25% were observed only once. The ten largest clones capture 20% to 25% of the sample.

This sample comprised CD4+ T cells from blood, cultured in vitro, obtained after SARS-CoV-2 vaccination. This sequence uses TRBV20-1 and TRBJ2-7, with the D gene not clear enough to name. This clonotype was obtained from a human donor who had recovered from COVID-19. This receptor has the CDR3 CSARVWLRTASSYEQYF. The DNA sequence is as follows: TGCAGTGCTAGGGTCTGGTTGAGGACGGCGAGCTCCTACGAGCAGTACTTC.